This passage covers 18 T cell receptor beta chains from one sample sequenced in a study of technical replicates of blood from a few donors. The table came from immunoSEQ multiplex PCR; TCRdb's copy has only in-frame clones and leaves some out. The sample shows around 92,000 clones, 95% of them seen only once. Sequenced material: T cells isolated from PBMCs. The origin of the receptors is a human donor in good health.

The genes are TRBV9 and TRBJ2-7, with 9 bases matching TRBD2. This CDR3 is 15 amino acids long. Losses at the gene ends were 3 bases for V and 2 bases for J; bases not matched to a gene: 6. Germline assignment: CDR1 SGDLS and CDR2 YYNGEE. The CDR3 is CASSAGTSPTYEQYF. CDR3 DNA: TGTGCCAGCAGCGCAGGGACTAGCCCCACCTACGAGCAGTACTTC.

J is TRBJ1-4 and V is TRBV10-1; 7 positions match TRBD1. The CDR3 consists of 15 residues. Germline V gene data show CDR1 as WNHNN and CDR2 as SYGVQD (reference sequence). Trimming took 6 bases from V and 3 from J; bases not matched to a gene: 7. The CDR3 protein is CASSARQGPNEKLFF. CDR3 sequence (DNA): TGCGCCAGCAGCGCTAGACAGGGACCTAATGAAAAACTGTTTTTT.

CDR3 sequence: CAISQGRREQYF. The DNA of the CDR3 is TGTGCCATCAGCCAGGGGCGACGCGAGCAGTACTTC. The chain carries TRBV10-3 and TRBJ2-7; a weak D match, TRBD1 (6 bases). Germline V gives CDR1 ENHRY, CDR2 SYGVKD. CDR3 length: 12 residues. V lost 6 bases and J lost 6, with 12 bases in between.

The chain employs TRBV4-2 and TRBJ2-3, with a possible D match to TRBD1 (6 bases). From germline, CDR1 is LGHNA and CDR2 YNFKEQ. The CDR3 loop spans 15 amino acids. With 0 bases removed from V and 2 bases from J, the gap between germline ends came to 9 bases. CDR3 DNA: TGTGCCAGCAGCCAAGATCAGGGGCCCACAGATACGCAGTATTTT. It codes for CASSQDQGPTDTQYF.

The chain employs TRBV6-5 and TRBJ2-3; 7 positions match TRBD1. J was trimmed by 0 bases and V by 8 bases; bases with no gene match: 5. CDR1 and CDR2 (germline): MNHEY, SVGAGI. This CDR3 comprises 14 residues. Here the CDR3 DNA reads TGTGCCAGCTGTCGGACAGGCAGCACAGATACGCAGTATTTT. This translates into CASCRTGSTDTQYF.

J is TRBJ2-1 and V is TRBV5-4; 8 nucleotides line up with TRBD2. Germline lookup yields CDR1 SGHNT and CDR2 YYREEE (reference sequence). The CDR3 has 16 residues. V shed 4 bases, J shed 0 bases, and the junction held 6 bases outside the gene matches. CDR3 DNA: TGTGCCAGCAGCCCGATGAGCGGGAGCTCCTACAATGAGCAGTTCTTC. Its protein product is CASSPMSGSSYNEQFF.

The chain employs TRBV6-4 and TRBJ2-3, with 10 bases fitting TRBD1. With 0 bases clipped from V and 1 base from J, the junction kept 1 base outside the gene matches. The CDR3 is made up of 16 amino acids. CDR1 is MRHNA and CDR2 is SNTAGT in the germline V gene. CDR3 bases: TGTGCCAGCAGTGACTCCGGGACAGGGGGCACAGATACGCAGTATTTT. It yields the protein CASSDSGTGGTDTQYF.

The gene calls are TRBV10-3 and TRBJ2-7, with 8 bases lining up with TRBD1. J gave up 4 bases and V 2 bases, and 4 bases lay outside the gene matches. Per the germline V gene, CDR1 is ENHRY and CDR2 is SYGVKD. CDR3 length: 14 residues. The CDR3 DNA reads TGTGCCATCAGTGAGGGGACAGGAATATACGAGCAGTACTTC. Amino acid sequence: CAISEGTGIYEQYF.

J is TRBJ1-2 and V is TRBV11-2; the D gene is possibly TRBD1 (5 bases). V lost 5 bases and J lost 0, with 10 bases in between. This CDR3 spans 14 amino acids. The germline gives CDR1 SGHAT, CDR2 FQNNGV. The CDR3 nucleotides are TGTGCCAGCAGCCGAGACAGATCTAACTATGGCTACACCTTC. Translating gives CASSRDRSNYGYTF.

The chain combines TRBV18 with TRBJ2-7, with 10 bases aligning to TRBD1. The CDR3 has 17 amino acids. Germline V lookup: CDR1 KGHSH, CDR2 LQKENI. V shed 0 bases, J shed 6 bases, and the junction held 11 bases outside the gene matches. This chain's CDR3 is CASSPPSLTGGQVEQYF. CDR3 coding DNA: TGTGCCAGCTCACCACCAAGTCTGACAGGGGGCCAGGTCGAGCAGTACTTC. The whole variable domain, remainder taken from reference TRBV18 and TRBJ2-7, is NAGVMQNPRHLVRRRGQEARLRCSPMKGHSHVYWYRQLPEEGLKFMVYLQKENIIDESGMPKERFSAEFPKEGPSILRIQQVVRGDSAAYFCASSPPSLTGGQVEQYFGPGTRLTVT.

This clone was detected once. J is TRBJ1-1 and V is TRBV6-5; D not resolved. The germline gives CDR1 MNHEY, CDR2 SVGAGI. CDR3 size: 16 residues. The V and J ends lost 0 bases and 4 bases respectively, with 15 bases between them. CDR3 DNA sequence: TGTGCCAGCAGTTACTCGAGGCTGGAAACCGGCACTGAAGCTTTCTTT. It translates to CASSYSRLETGTEAFF.

The J gene is TRBJ1-1, the V gene TRBV28, with D perhaps matching TRBD1 (6 bases). The ends were cut back, 7 bases at V and 6 bases at J, with 18 bases in the middle. CDR1 is MDHEN, CDR2 SYDVKM, per germline. This CDR3 is built from 14 residues. DNA of the CDR3: TGTGCCAGCACGGCCCAGGACAGTAAGCCTGAAGCTTTCTTT. Its protein is CASTAQDSKPEAFF. Drawing the rest from reference TRBV28 and TRBJ1-1, the complete variable domain is DVKVTQSSRYLVKRTGEKVFLECVQDMDHENMFWYRQDPGLGLRLIYFSYDVKMKEKGDIPEGYSVSREKKERFSLILESASTNQTSMYLCASTAQDSKPEAFFGQGTRLTVV.

This sequence joins TRBV6-1 and TRBJ2-2; tentatively, D is TRBD1 (6 bases). Germline loops: CDR1 MNHNS, CDR2 SASEGT. Trimming shortened V by 4 bases and J by 6 bases, and 9 bases separated the two germline ends. CDR3 length equals 13 residues. The CDR3 DNA reads TGTGCCAGCAGTGGCAGGGGCTCCGGGGAGCTGTTTTTT. The encoded protein is CASSGRGSGELFF.

V gene TRBV27 combines with J gene TRBJ2-7; the match to TRBD2 covers 12 bases. Trimming took 6 bases from V and 0 from J; bases not matched to a gene: 9. Germline loops: CDR1 MNHEY, CDR2 SMNVEV (reference sequence). The CDR3 contains 17 residues. The CDR3 spells CASSPQKLAGGSYEQYF. In DNA form, the CDR3 reads TGTGCCAGCAGCCCCCAAAAACTAGCGGGAGGCTCCTACGAGCAGTACTTC.

The chain couples TRBV5-1 to TRBJ1-2; tentative D call: TRBD1 (6 bases). Between the trimmed V and J ends, which lost 0 bases and 4 bases, there was a span of 16 bases. The CDR3 totals 16 residues. Germline V gene data show CDR1 as SGHRS and CDR2 as YFSETQ. CDR3 nucleotides: TGCGCCAGCAGCTTGGGGTCTCGGACAGAGGGCTATGGCTACACCTTC. It codes for CASSLGSRTEGYGYTF.

The gene calls are TRBV2 and TRBJ2-1; D is possibly TRBD2 (5 bases). The CDR3 has 15 amino acids. The germline V gene has CDR1 SNHLY and CDR2 FYNNEI. V lost 8 bases, J lost 0 bases, and 14 bases lay in between. The CDR3 sequence is CASARTLSSYNEQFF. In DNA, the CDR3 is TGTGCCAGCGCTAGGACTTTGAGCTCCTACAATGAGCAGTTCTTC.

J is TRBJ2-1 and V is TRBV28; D might be TRBD2 (5 bases). This CDR3 has 13 amino acids. Trimming cost V 1 base and J 11 bases, with 12 bases left between them. The V gene's germline CDR1 is MDHEN and CDR2 SYDVKM. DNA of the CDR3: TGTGCCAGCAGTTTATTAGTGGTCGGGAAGCAGTTCTTC. Its translation: CASSLLVVGKQFF.

As DNA, the CDR3 is TGTGCCAGCAGCTTAACGGCAGCGGAGGGCTCCTACAATGAGCAGTTCTTC. It yields the protein CASSLTAAEGSYNEQFF. The genes are TRBV7-6 and TRBJ2-1; perhaps TRBD2 as D (6 bases). Trimming cost V 2 bases and J 0 bases, with 14 bases left between them. The CDR3 is 17 amino acids. The germline V gene has CDR1 SGHVS and CDR2 FNYEAQ.